Listed here is a single TCR beta chain. This clonotype was seen repeatedly, ten times or more. The antigen it binds to is not known. No base quality information exists; no much larger clone differs at one position. The germline V gene (reference sequence) yields SEHNR for CDR1 and FQNEAQ for CDR2. The CDR3 measures 13 amino acids from cysteine to phenylalanine. The kept DNA is CDR3 alone, 39 bases in frame from the first base. The V end loses 0 bases and the J end loses 3 bases, and a stretch of 6 bases separates them. TCR cDNA was made using 5'RACE template switching, a step that added a universal primer site and unique molecular identifiers. cDNA synthesis was primed from both the TCR alpha and TCR beta constant segments. Library amplification involved two PCR steps, and the second step added sample barcodes and sequencing adapters. Sequencing of libraries was performed on Illumina HiSeq 2500 (2x100 bp) or NovaSeq (2x150 bp). The authors' pipeline ran thus. MIGEC handled demultiplexing of reads and collapsing into UMI consensus sequences, while MiXCR performed V(D)J alignment. Clonotypes responding to the vaccine were identified with edgeR on replicate PBMC samples, with the criteria of FDR below 0.01 and a log2 fold change above 5 up to day 15. Each bulk clonotype received a CD4 or CD8 identity based on whether the sequenced CD4 or CD8 repertoire contained that clonotype at higher abundance. TCRdb passed the public sequencing reads through fastp at Q25 and MiXCR, retaining productive beta sequences. Entries are consolidated by CDR3 protein sequence, retaining the most common genes and DNA. V and J calls and clone size were set by TCRdb, not the authors. This sample has a few hundred thousand distinct CDR3 sequences in its table, and about 15% of those were observed once. The ten largest clonotypes hold 17% of the sample.

According to the study, the label for this sample's treatment or condition signals: live attenuated yellow fever vaccine strain. At each blood-draw timepoint, two biological replicates of bulk PBMCs were collected. A standard Ficoll-Paque protocol was used to isolate PBMCs from peripheral blood. TriZol was used to extract RNA from bulk PBMCs, CD4 and CD8 fractions, and dextramer-positive and dextramer-negative fractions. The entry originates in a study of T cells after yellow fever vaccination (dated by TCRdb to about 2019). Notes on the research overall: Libraries from fractions with low cell numbers were prepared with the SMART-Seq v4 Ultra Low Input RNA kit. To track T-cell clones before and after primary and booster YFV17D yellow fever vaccination, bulk TCR alpha and beta repertoires were sequenced longitudinally. Blood was drawn at multiple timepoints before and after primary and secondary immunization, with bulk PBMC replicates and cell subsets isolated. Two healthy male donors made up the cohort, one aged 18 to 29 years and the other aged 30 to 39 years.

Overall study outcomes, separate from this receptor: Because the study included only a couple of donors, the extent to which the findings can be generalized is limited. Compared with the primary T-cell response, the secondary T-cell response was faster but weaker, reaching its peak on day 5 rather than on day 15. A small fraction of clonotypes showed up in both the CD4 and CD8 compartments, probably as a result of convergent recombination. Most clones expanded after primary vaccination (about 96% of CD4 and 70% to 90% of CD8) were re-detected after the booster, suggesting that broad memory maintenance occurred. FACS-sorted repertoires could contain abundant contaminating clonotypes from the bulk population, so computational filtering was required.

The chain couples TRBV7-9 to TRBJ2-7, with the D segment identity uncertain. The sample was PBMCs, taken around 5 days after the first yellow fever vaccination. This clonotype originated in a young man who received the YFV17D yellow fever vaccine. CDR3 sequence: CASSLAPGYEQYF. The sequenced DNA is TGTGCCAGCAGCTTAGCCCCGGGCTACGAGCAGTACTTC.